A selection of T cell receptor beta chains follows, all from one sample in a study of T cells in Graves' hyperthyroidism and ophthalmopathy. TCRdb called the multiplex PCR reads again in MiXCR, with one record for every CDR3 protein. This repertoire shows more than 550,000 distinct CDR3 sequences, 15% to 20% found once; its top ten account for roughly a sixth. The material sequenced was blood. The receptors originated from a man between 50 and 59 years old with Graves' hyperthyroidism. The CDR3 runs from the conserved cysteine through the conserved F or W. Size tells how often a clone was seen (once, few, many) or the class of an expanded clone, and some rows leave it out.

CDR3aa: CASSPLGDEQFF
v_gene: TRBV2
abundance: many

CDR3aa: CSATHSPNSFNEQFF
v_gene: TRBV20-1
abundance: many

CDR3aa: CASSLFTGQGNSPLHF
v_gene: TRBV28
abundance: many

CDR3aa: CASSQEGQGQETQYF
v_gene: TRBV4-2
abundance: .

CDR3aa: CASSQSSQNNQPQHF
v_gene: TRBV16
abundance: many

CDR3aa: CASRPREGLYNEQFF
v_gene: TRBV11-2
abundance: many

CDR3aa: CASSLSTLSGNTIYF
v_gene: TRBV12-3/TRBV12-4
abundance: many

CDR3aa: CASSSGDRDQETQYF
v_gene: TRBV12-3/TRBV12-4
abundance: once

CDR3aa: CASRPGQDPYEQYF
v_gene: TRBV28
abundance: many

CDR3aa: CASSEGAGAVETQYF
v_gene: TRBV6-1
abundance: .

CDR3aa: CASSEQRTPREKLFF
v_gene: TRBV2
abundance: many

CDR3aa: CASSLAWGQGVYEQYF
v_gene: TRBV7-8
abundance: many

CDR3aa: CASSDRDRGLTGELFF
v_gene: TRBV2
abundance: many

CDR3aa: CASSGTSGRARETQYF
v_gene: TRBV12-3/TRBV12-4
abundance: many

CDR3aa: CASSLTRTGNTEAFF
v_gene: TRBV7-6
abundance: few

CDR3aa: CASSQSGFGNTIYF
v_gene: TRBV3-1
abundance: .

CDR3aa: CASSLNPPPYQAQHF
v_gene: TRBV28
abundance: .

CDR3aa: CASSRDGNSNQPQHF
v_gene: TRBV6-1
abundance: many

CDR3aa: CSVAEQLNTEAFF
v_gene: TRBV29-1
abundance: many

CDR3aa: CASSLRLLAGQSTQYF
v_gene: TRBV12-3/TRBV12-4
abundance: many

CDR3aa: CASSFFLASNEQFF
v_gene: TRBV28
abundance: few

CDR3aa: CATSDPPGQGANQPQRF
v_gene: TRBV24-1
abundance: .

CDR3aa: CASSIEASGFSYEQYF
v_gene: TRBV19
abundance: .

CDR3aa: CASSREGSSYEQYF
v_gene: TRBV3-1
abundance: many

CDR3aa: CASSDFLSYNEQFF
v_gene: TRBV10-2
abundance: .

CDR3aa: CASSQESLPGETQYF
v_gene: TRBV4-1
abundance: few

CDR3aa: CASTRQGGGNTGELFF
v_gene: TRBV2
abundance: once

CDR3aa: CASSLGQGMAEAFF
v_gene: TRBV7-2
abundance: many

CDR3aa: CASSLSRSETQYF
v_gene: TRBV27
abundance: few

CDR3aa: CASSPRLAGADEQFF
v_gene: TRBV7-8
abundance: .

CDR3aa: CASSIGGRVGEQFF
v_gene: TRBV19
abundance: .

CDR3aa: CSARTSSRGLVGEAFF
v_gene: TRBV20-1
abundance: .

CDR3aa: CATSDLRNQPQHF
v_gene: TRBV24-1
abundance: many

CDR3aa: CASSIRDRVGETQYF
v_gene: TRBV9
abundance: many

CDR3aa: CASTPREGASYEQYF
v_gene: TRBV19
abundance: .

CDR3aa: CASSYSSPVEAFF
v_gene: TRBV6-5
abundance: few

CDR3aa: CSVYEFEQYF
v_gene: TRBV29-1
abundance: few

CDR3aa: CASSTPGVGGSTDTQYF
v_gene: TRBV7-8
abundance: many

CDR3aa: CATSRDQKLAGGNEQYF
v_gene: TRBV15
abundance: few

CDR3aa: CASSFNRGSNQETQYF
v_gene: TRBV11-1
abundance: many

CDR3aa: CASSLGRQGTEQYF
v_gene: TRBV5-5
abundance: many